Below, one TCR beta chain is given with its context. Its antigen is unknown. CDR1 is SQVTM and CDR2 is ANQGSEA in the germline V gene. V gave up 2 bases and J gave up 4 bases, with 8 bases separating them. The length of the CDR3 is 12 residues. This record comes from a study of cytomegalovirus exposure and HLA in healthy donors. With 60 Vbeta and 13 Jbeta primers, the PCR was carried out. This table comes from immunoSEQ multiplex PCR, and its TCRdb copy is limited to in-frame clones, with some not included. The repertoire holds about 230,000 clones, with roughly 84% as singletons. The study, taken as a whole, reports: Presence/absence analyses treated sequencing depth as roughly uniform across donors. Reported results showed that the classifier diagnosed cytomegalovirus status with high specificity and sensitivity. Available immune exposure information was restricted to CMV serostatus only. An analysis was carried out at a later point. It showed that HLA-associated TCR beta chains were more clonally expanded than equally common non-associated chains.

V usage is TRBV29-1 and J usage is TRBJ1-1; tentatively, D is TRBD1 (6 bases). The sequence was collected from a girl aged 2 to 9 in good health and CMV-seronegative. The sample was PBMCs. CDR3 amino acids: CSVEPGVTEAFF. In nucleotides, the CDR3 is TGCAGCGTTGAACCAGGGGTCACTGAAGCTTTCTTT.